This TCR beta chain is drawn from a study of T cell responses to AZD1222 COVID-19 vaccine. Study summary: Analysis merged second doses at about 4 or about 12 weeks. Findings and caveats of the study: Reportedly, nearly half of unique spike TCRs recognized epitopes outside B.1.351/B.1.1.7 mutations. It should be noted that donors were predominantly white British and more often female, and clonal diversity was possibly underestimated. Baseline antibody screening turned up just a handful of seropositive AZD1222 recipients.

Data came from immunoSEQ multiplex PCR; TCRdb stores just in-frame clones and leaves some out. The data show approximately 120,000 clones, more than 70% seen once. Germline lookup yields CDR1 MDHEN and CDR2 SYDVKM. The CDR3 contains 15 residues. The germline V and J ends were trimmed by 5 bases and 7 bases, with 20 bases remaining between them. With regard to this clone: Its antigen is still unknown.

The material sequenced was peripheral blood, taken on day 0 of AZD1222 vaccination. The gene calls are TRBV28 and TRBJ2-5; tentative D call: TRBD2 (6 bases). The sequence was obtained from an adult in good health. The CDR3 sequence is CASSPTHRRGTTQYF. The CDR3 DNA reads as TGTGCCAGCAGTCCAACCCACAGGAGGGGAACGACCCAGTACTTC.